This T cell receptor beta chain was sequenced in a study of shared clonotypes between healthy human individuals (dated by TCRdb to 2020 to 2021). A note on the overall study: Three men and two women, aged 18 to 49 years, made up the cohort. For each donor, CD4 naive and CD4 memory were each given three plates, CD8 naive was given two plates, and CD8 memory was given one plate. To estimate repertoire size and how much clonotype sharing occurs between individuals, the study deeply sequenced the blood TCR repertoires of five or six healthy adults. To increase sequencing depth and limit assay-specific biases, different laboratories used diverse techniques to prepare libraries and sequence TCR repertoires. Leukapheresis yielded between about 0.8 and 9.5 billion PBMCs per donor. The full study reports these points: Sampling was limited to blood, and TCR repertoires in tissue likely differ from TCR repertoires in blood. Pairwise subsampling indicated that sequencing depth was expected to affect the degree of clonotype sharing among donors. Naive subsets generally had larger estimated clonotype richness than memory subsets did. Higher generation probabilities were observed for clonotypes shared by all four sorted-subset donors than for non-shared clonotypes. Because the study included only a small number of donors, the genetic and exposure-history diversity represented was limited. Across a handful of donors, about 4.5% of naive CD4, approximately 3.6% of naive CD8, 2% to 2.5% of memory CD4, and approximately 0.4% of memory CD8 clonotypes were shared. Rarefaction of sorted-subset datasets indicated incomplete sequencing despite the large sequencing depth.

Relative to germline, V is 4 bases shorter and J is 1 base shorter, with 7 bases between their ends. CDR1 and CDR2 were assigned from the germline V gene as SQVTM and ANQGSEA. Inclusive of the bounding cysteine and phenylalanine, the CDR3 is 12 residues long. Here the CDR3 DNA is all that survives: 36 bases in frame from base 1. Using the deep immunoSEQ assay, TCR CDR3 regions were amplified from genomic DNA by multiplex PCR. Genomic DNA extracted from each cell subset was distributed evenly over all wells of several immunoSEQ 96-well plates, and each plate served as one replicate. For sorted subsets, approximately 0.2 ug of genomic DNA, equivalent to 30,000 or so T cell genomes, went into each replicate PCR. Purified libraries were measured with a Qubit 3.0 fluorometer, size-checked on a Bioanalyzer 2100, and measured again with the KAPA Library Quantification kit. Every immunoSEQ 96-well plate was sequenced on a dedicated single-read 150-cycle Illumina NextSeq 550 flow cell. The authors' analysis ran thus. Because only junctional sequences without quality scores were contained in the immunoSEQ output, filtering matching that applied to full-length reads could not be performed. To assign V/J genes and CDR3, sequences were annotated using PyIR, a Python wrapper for IgBLAST v1.9, with IMGT germline references. Reads were filtered out if the reads had weak V/J assignments (E-value above 1e-6), no CDR3, stop codons, out-of-frame junctions, or ambiguous translated residues. V3J clonotypes were defined as sequences sharing the same inferred V gene, J gene, and CDR3 amino acid sequence. Percentage overlap between repertoires was computed as shared unique clonotypes divided by the size of the smaller repertoire. Repertoire richness was assessed with RTK rarefaction, the Chao1 estimator, and Recon v2.1 estimates of unobserved clonotypes. Generation probabilities for all TCRbeta clonotypes obtained by the gDNA method from a handful of donors were computed using OLGA. The table comes from immuneACCESS by way of TCRdb, which keeps in-frame sequences with V and J called. Part of the clones is missing from these tables; in studies checked, under half for an unresolved V gene and the rest for unknown reasons. V and J calls and clone size come straight from that table; D and trimming were deduced from the DNA. This sample has around 600,000 clones in its table, and 95% to 98% of those were observed once. The leading ten clones occupy 0.3% of the sample.

CD8 naive samples were obtained by positive selection for CCR7 among CD45RO-negative cells, yielding a CD45RA+CCR7+ population from which TemRA cells were excluded. Donors were healthy HIV-negative adults with no recently reported acute infections or vaccinations. Every donor was a Caucasian adult residing in Nashville, Tennessee, USA. Blood was obtained by leukapheresis, after which PBMCs were separated by Ficoll-Histopaque density gradient centrifugation and cryopreserved in liquid nitrogen vapor phase. Analytical flow cytometry was used to check the purity and quantity of each magnetically sorted T cell population. Genomic DNA was isolated from every sorted fraction and measured by UV absorbance on a Nanodrop 2000c. A remark on this clone: Its antigen has not been determined. No much larger clone exists at a distance of one base, and base qualities are not known.

The chain joins TRBV29-1 to TRBJ1-1, and perhaps TRBD1 as D gene, on 5 matching bases. The sample consisted of naive CD8+ T cells sorted from blood. According to the study, the label for this sample's cell subset or site signals: CD45RA+CCR7+. The TCR was taken from a man aged 25 to 45 in good health. The bases read TGCAGCGTTGGACAGCCGAACACTGAAGCTTTCTTT. This codes for CSVGQPNTEAFF.